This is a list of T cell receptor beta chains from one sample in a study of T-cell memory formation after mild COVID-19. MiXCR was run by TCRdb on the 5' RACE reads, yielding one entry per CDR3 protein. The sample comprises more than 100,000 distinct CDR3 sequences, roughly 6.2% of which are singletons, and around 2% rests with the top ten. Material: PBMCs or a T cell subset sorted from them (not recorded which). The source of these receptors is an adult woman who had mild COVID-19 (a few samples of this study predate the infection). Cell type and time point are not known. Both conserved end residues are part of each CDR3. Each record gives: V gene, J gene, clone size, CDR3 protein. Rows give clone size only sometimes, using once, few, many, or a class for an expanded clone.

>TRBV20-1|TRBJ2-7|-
CSAPRDSYEQYF
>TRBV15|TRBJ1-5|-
CATSRVGQGGFNQPQHF
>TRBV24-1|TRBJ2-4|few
CATSDLRTGDNIQYF
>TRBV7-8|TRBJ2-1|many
CASSRSVSSYNEQFF
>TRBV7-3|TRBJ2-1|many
CASSLTGDEQFF
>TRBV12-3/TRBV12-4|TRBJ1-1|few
CASRQDLTTEAFF
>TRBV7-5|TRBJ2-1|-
CISVPEAPTSGGDEQFF
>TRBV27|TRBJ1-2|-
CASSPLTYREGNYGYTF
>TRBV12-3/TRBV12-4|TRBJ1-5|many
CASSGGISNQPQHF
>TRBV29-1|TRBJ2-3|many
CSGTSTDTQYF
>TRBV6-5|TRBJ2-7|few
CASSYRRTLDEQYF
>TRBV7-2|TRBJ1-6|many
CASSSRDNKDSPLHF
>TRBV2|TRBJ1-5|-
CAISNGAHQPQHF
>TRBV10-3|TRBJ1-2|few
CAISEVTRNYTF
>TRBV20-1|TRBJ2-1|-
CSASAPGLAGHEQFF
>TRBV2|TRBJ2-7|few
CASSRGETYEQYF
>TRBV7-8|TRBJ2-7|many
CASSGGTGGRYEQYF
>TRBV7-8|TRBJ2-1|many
CASSSGLAGGLRYNEQFF
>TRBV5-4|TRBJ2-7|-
CASSVFSYEQYF
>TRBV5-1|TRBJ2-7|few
CASSSGLAFENEQYF
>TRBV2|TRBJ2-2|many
CASRVDESGELFF
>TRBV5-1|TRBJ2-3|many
CASSLMDNTDTQYF
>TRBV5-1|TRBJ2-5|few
CASSLGGPTQYF
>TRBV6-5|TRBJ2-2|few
CASKGDRGRTGELFF
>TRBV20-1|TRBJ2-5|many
CSARLGGGETQYF
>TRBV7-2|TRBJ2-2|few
CASRKGGFGTGELFF
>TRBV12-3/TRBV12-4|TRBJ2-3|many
CASSSRGAGDTQYF